This TCR beta chain was identified during a study of graft-versus-host responses after intestinal transplantation. In the study overall: Among the recipients, all got anti-thymocyte globulin induction and then tacrolimus and steroids for about 3 years.

Clones were sequenced by immunoSEQ multiplex PCR, and TCRdb holds only the in-frame ones, with some missing. Of some 66,000 clones in the sample, 89% were seen once. CDR3 size: 15 residues. The authors processed graft tissue to release intraepithelial and lamina propria lymphocytes. The chain employs TRBV21-1 and TRBJ1-1. TRBV21-1 is a pseudogene segment. This specimen consisted of ileum tissue, obtained around 350 days after transplant. This sequence originates from a human patient who received an intestinal transplant, so some T cells may come from the graft donor. Here the CDR3 reads CASSKGGRDETEAFF. CDR3 in DNA: TGTGCCAGCAGCAAAGGGGGGAGGGATGAGACTGAAGCTTTCTTT.